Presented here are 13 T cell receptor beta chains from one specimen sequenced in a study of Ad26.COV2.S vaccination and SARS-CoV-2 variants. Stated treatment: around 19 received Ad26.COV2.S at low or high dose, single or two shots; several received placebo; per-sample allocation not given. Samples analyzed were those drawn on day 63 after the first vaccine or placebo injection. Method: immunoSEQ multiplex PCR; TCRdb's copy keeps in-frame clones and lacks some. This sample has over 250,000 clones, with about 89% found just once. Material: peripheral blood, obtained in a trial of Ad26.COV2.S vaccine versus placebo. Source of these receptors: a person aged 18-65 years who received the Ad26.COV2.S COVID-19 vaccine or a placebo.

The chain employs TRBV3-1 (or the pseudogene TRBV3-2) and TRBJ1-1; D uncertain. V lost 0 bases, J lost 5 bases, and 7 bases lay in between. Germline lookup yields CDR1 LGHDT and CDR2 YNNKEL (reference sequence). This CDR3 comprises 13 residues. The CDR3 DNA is TGTGCCAGCAGCCAAGATCGGGTTACTGAAGCTTTCTTT. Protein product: CASSQDRVTEAFF.

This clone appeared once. CDR3 residues: CASSLAGQLPTDTQYF. The DNA for the CDR3 is TGTGCCAGCAGCTTGGCCGGACAGCTCCCCACAGATACGCAGTATTTT. The chain recombines TRBV5-5 with TRBJ2-3; a weak D match, TRBD1 (6 bases). Trimming took off 0 bases at V and 2 bases at J, with 13 bases between the two ends. The CDR3 has 16 amino acids. The germline gives CDR1 SGHKS, CDR2 YYEKEE (reference sequence).

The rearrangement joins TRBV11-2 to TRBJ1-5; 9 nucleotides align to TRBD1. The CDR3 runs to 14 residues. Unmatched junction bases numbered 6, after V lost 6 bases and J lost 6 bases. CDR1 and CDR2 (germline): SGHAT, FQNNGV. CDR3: CASSRTGDSQPQHF. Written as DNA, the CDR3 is TGTGCCAGCAGTCGGACAGGGGACTCTCAGCCCCAGCATTTT. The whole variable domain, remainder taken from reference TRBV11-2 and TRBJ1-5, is EAGVAQSPRYKIIEKRQSVAFWCNPISGHATLYWYQQILGQGPKLLIQFQNNGVVDDSQLPKDRFSAERLKGVDSTLKIQPAKLEDSAVYLCASSRTGDSQPQHFGDGTRLSIL.

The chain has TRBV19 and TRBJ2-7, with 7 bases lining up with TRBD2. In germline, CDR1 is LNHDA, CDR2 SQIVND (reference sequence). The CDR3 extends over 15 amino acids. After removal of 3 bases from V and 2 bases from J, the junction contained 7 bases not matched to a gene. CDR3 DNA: TGTGCCAGTAGTATCTCGGCGGGGGTAACCTACGAGCAGTACTTC. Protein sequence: CASSISAGVTYEQYF.

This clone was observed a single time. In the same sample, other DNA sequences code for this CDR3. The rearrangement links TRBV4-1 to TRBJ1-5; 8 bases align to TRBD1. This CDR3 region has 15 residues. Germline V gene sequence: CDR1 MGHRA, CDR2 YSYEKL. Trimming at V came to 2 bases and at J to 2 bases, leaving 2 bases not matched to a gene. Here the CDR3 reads CASSQSGQGNQPQHF. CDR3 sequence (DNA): TGCGCCAGCAGCCAATCGGGACAGGGCAATCAGCCCCAGCATTTT.

The CDR3 DNA is TGTGCCAGCAACCGGGTCAATGAGCAGTTCTTC. This translates into CASNRVNEQFF. The rearrangement links TRBV7-2 to TRBJ2-1; no definite D call. CDR1 is SGHTA, CDR2 FQGNSA, per germline. Trimming shortened V by 7 bases and J by 6 bases, and 7 bases separated the two germline ends. The CDR3 is 11 amino acids.

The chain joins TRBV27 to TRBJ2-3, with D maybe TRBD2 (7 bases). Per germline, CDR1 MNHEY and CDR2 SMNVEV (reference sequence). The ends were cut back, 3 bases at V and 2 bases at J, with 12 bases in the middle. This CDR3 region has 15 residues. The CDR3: CASSFDRGATDTQYF. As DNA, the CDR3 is TGTGCCAGCAGTTTTGACCGGGGGGCCACAGATACGCAGTATTTT.

The DNA for the CDR3 is TGTGCCAGTAGTCCTCTCAAGTGGAGTGAAAAACTGTTTTTT. Its translation: CASSPLKWSEKLFF. This chain links TRBV19 with TRBJ1-4, with D hard to call. Germline V gene data show CDR1 as LNHDA and CDR2 as SQIVND (reference sequence). The CDR3 loop spans 14 amino acids. The V end was cut by 5 bases, the J end by 7 bases, with 14 bases between. The entire variable domain, with the rest obtained from reference TRBV19 and TRBJ1-4, is as follows: DGGITQSPKYLFRKEGQNVTLSCEQNLNHDAMYWYRQDPGQGLRLIYYSQIVNDFQKGDIAEGYSVSREKKESFPLTVTSAQKNPTAFYLCASSPLKWSEKLFFGSGTQLSVL.

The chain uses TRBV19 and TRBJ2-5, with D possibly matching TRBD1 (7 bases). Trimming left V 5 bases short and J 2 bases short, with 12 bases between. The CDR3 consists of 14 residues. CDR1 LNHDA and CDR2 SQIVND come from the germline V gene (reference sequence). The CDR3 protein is CASSAGQPQETQYF. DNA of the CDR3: TGTGCCAGTAGTGCGGGACAGCCGCAAGAGACCCAGTACTTC.

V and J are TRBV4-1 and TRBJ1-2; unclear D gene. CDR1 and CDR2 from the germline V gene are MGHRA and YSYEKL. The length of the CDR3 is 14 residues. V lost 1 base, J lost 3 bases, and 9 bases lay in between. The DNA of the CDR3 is TGCGCCAGCAGCCAAGCCCCCCGGTACTATGGCTACACCTTC. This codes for CASSQAPRYYGYTF.

As DNA, the CDR3 is TGTGCCAGCAGGGGGGTCTTAAATGAAAAACTGTTTTTT. Protein: CASRGVLNEKLFF. The chain employs TRBV2 and TRBJ1-4, with TRBD1 as a possible D gene (5 bases). Germline V gene lookup returns CDR1 SNHLY and CDR2 FYNNEI. CDR3 size: 13 residues. V lost 6 bases to trimming and J lost 5 bases, with 10 bases between them.

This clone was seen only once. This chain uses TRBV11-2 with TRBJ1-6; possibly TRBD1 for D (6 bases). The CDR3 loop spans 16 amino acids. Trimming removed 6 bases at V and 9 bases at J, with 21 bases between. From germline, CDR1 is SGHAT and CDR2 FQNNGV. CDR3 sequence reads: CASRTGRTPFRSPLHF. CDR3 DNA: TGTGCCAGCAGGACAGGTCGGACCCCCTTTCGTTCACCCCTCCACTTT.

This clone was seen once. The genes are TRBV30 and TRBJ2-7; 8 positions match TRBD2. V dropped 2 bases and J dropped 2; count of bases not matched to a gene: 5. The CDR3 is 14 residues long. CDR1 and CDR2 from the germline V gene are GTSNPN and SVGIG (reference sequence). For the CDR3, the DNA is TGTGCCTGGAGTTTACTAGCGGATACCTACGAGCAGTACTTC. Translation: CAWSLLADTYEQYF. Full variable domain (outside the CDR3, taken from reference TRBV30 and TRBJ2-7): SQTIHQWPATLVQPVGSPLSLECTVEGTSNPNLYWYRQAAGRGLQLLFYSVGIGQISSEVPQNLSASRPQDRQFILSSKKLLLSDSGFYLCAWSLLADTYEQYFGPGTRLTVT.